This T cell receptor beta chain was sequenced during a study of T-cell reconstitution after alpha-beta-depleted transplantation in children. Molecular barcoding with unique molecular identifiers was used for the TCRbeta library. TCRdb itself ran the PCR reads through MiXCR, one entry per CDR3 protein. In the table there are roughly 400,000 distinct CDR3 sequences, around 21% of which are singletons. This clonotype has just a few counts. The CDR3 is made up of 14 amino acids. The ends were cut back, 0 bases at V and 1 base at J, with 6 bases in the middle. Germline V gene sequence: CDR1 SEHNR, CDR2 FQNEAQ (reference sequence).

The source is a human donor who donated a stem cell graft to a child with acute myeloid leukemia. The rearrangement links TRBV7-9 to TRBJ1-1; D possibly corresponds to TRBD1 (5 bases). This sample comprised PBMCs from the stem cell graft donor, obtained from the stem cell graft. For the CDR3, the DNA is TGTGCCAGCAGCTTAGCGGACAAGAACACTGAAGCTTTCTTT. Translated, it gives CASSLADKNTEAFF.